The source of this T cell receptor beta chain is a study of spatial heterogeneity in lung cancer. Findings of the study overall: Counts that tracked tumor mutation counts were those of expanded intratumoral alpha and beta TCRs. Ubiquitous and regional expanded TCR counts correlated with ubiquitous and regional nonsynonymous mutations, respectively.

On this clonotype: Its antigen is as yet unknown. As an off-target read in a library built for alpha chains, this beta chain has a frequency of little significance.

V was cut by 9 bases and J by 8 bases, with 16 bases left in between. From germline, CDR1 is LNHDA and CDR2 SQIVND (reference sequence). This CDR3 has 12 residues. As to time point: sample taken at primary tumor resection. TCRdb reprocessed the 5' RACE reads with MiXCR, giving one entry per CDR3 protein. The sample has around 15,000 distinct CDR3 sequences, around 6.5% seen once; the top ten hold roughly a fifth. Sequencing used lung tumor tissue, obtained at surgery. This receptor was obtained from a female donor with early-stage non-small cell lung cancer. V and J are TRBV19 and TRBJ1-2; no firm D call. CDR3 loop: CASLSPFWGYTF. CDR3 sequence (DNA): TGTGCCAGCCTCTCGCCATTTTGGGGCTACACCTTC.